The entry below gives a single T cell receptor beta chain sequence along with its context. CDR1 and CDR2 from the germline V gene are MGHDK and SYGVNS. The length of the CDR3 is 15 residues. V lost 7 bases, J lost 5 bases, and 20 bases lay in between. The data originate from a study of long-term antiretroviral therapy in people with HIV. Survey-level resolution applied to immunoSEQ assay v3.0. Assay: immunoSEQ multiplex PCR; the TCRdb copy retains only in-frame clones and omits some. The data show 25,000 to 35,000 clones, about 88% seen once. The J gene is TRBJ2-5, the V gene TRBV25-1; a possible D gene is TRBD2 (6 bases). The TCR sequence derives from a man aged 50-60 years with HIV. The sample was unsorted PBMCs, taken 2 years after starting antiretroviral therapy. The CDR3 region has the DNA TGTGCCAGCACCCCATCCCGGGGAGGCGGGGAGACCCAGTACTTC. This sequence encodes CASTPSRGGGETQYF.